Sequencing of this T cell receptor beta chain was carried out in a study of OX40 agonist ivuxolimab in advanced cancers. As for the study in general: The study gave patients intravenous ivuxolimab at 0.01 to 10 mg/kg every 2 weeks. Hepatocellular carcinoma, melanoma, renal cell or head and neck cancer was diagnosed in the dose-escalation patients. A mean age of roughly 62 years, range roughly 20 to 85, was recorded, and 82.7% were male.

This clone was observed a few times. Only in-frame clones appear in the TCRdb table, and some are missing; sequencing was by immunoSEQ multiplex PCR. The sample holds 40,000 to 50,000 clones; 75% to 90% are singletons and the top ten take roughly 10%. Trimming left V 2 bases short and J 4 bases short, with 6 bases between. Looked up from germline, CDR1 is SGHAT and CDR2 is FQNNGV. This CDR3 region has 13 residues. The chain carries TRBV11-2 and TRBJ1-3, with no clear D. The clonotype originates from an adult with an advanced solid tumor such as melanoma, head and neck, liver or kidney cancer. Sequencing used CD4+ or CD8+ T cells sorted from blood, obtained in a trial of the OX40 agonist ivuxolimab. The chain's CDR3 is CASSLSYGNTIYF. CDR3 in DNA: TGTGCCAGCAGCTTATCCTACGGAAACACCATATATTTT. Based on the CDR3 plus reference TRBV11-2 and TRBJ1-3, the full variable domain is EAGVAQSPRYKIIEKRQSVAFWCNPISGHATLYWYQQILGQGPKLLIQFQNNGVVDDSQLPKDRFSAERLKGVDSTLKIQPAKLEDSAVYLCASSLSYGNTIYFGEGSWLTVV.